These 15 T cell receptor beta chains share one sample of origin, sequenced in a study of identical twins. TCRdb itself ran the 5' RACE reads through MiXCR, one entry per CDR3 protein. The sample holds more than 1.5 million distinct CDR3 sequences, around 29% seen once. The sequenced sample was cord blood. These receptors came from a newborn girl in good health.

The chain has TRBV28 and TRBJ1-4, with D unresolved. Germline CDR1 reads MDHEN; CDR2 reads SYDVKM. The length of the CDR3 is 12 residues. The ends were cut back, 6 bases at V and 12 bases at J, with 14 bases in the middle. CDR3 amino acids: CASSTTRRQLFF. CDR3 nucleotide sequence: TGTGCCAGCAGCACCACGAGGAGGCAACTGTTTTTT.

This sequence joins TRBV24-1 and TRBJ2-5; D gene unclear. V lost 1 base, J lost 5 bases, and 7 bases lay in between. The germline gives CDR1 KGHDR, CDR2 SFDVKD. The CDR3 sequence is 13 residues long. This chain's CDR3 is CATSDFPGETQYF. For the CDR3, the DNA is TGTGCCACCAGTGATTTTCCTGGGGAGACCCAGTACTTC.

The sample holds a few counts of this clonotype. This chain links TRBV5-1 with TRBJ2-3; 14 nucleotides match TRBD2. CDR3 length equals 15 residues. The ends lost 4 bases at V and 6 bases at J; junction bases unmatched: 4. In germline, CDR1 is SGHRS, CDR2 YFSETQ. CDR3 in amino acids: CASSRGTSGSDTQYF. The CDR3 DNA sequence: TGCGCCAGCAGCCGCGGGACTAGCGGGAGCGATACGCAGTATTTT.

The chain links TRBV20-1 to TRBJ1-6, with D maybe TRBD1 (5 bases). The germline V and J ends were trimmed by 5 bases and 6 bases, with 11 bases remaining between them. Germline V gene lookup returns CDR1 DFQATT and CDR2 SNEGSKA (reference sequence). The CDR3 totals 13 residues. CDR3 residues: CSAPGLGNSPLHF. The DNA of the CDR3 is TGCAGTGCTCCAGGGCTGGGTAATTCACCCCTCCACTTT.

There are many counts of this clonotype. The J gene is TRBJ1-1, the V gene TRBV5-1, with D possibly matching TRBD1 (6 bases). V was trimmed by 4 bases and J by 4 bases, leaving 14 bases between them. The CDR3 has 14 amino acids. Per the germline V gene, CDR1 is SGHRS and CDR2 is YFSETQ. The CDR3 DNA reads TGCGCCAGCAGCCTACAGGGTGGCGGCACTGAAGCTTTCTTT. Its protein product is CASSLQGGGTEAFF.

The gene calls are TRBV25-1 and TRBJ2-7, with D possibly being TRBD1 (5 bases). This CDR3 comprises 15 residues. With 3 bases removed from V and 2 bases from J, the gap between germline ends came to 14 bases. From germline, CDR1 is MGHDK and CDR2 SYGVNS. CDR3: CASSDKAQATYEQYF. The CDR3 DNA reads TGTGCCAGCAGTGATAAGGCACAGGCCACCTACGAGCAGTACTTC.

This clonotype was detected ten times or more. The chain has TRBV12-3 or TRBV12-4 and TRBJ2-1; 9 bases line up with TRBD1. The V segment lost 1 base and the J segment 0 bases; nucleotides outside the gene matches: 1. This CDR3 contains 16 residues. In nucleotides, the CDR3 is TGTGCCAGCAGTTTAGGGACAGGGGTCTCCTACAATGAGCAGTTCTTC. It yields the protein CASSLGTGVSYNEQFF.

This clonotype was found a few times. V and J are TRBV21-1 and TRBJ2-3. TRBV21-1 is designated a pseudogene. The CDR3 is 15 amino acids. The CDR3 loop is CASSPKGVPTDTQYF. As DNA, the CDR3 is TGTGCCAGCAGCCCGAAAGGAGTTCCCACAGATACGCAGTATTTT.

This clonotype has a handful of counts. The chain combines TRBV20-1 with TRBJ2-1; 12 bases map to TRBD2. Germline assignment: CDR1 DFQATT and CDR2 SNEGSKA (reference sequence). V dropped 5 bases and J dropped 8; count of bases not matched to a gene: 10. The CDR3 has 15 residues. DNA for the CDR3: TGCAGTGCTGCAGATCGGCTAGCGGGAGGGGATGAGCAGTTCTTC. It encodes CSAADRLAGGDEQFF.

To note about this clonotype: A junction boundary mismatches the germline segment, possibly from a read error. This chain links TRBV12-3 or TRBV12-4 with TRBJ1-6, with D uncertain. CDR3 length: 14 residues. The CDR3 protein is CASSKRALNSPPHF. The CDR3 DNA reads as TGCGCCAGCAGTAAGAGGGCCCTTAATTCACCCCCCCACTTT.

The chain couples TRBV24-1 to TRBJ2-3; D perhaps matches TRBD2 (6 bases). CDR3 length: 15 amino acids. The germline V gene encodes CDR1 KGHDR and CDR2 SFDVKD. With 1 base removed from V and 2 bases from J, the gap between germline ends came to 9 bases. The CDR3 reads CATSDFGGTTDTQYF. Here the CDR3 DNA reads TGTGCCACCAGTGATTTTGGCGGGACCACAGATACGCAGTATTTT.

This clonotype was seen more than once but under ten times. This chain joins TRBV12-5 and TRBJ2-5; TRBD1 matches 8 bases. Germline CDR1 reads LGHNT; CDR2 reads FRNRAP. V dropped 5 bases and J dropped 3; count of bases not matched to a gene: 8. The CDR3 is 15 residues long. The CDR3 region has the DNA TGTGCTAGTGGTCTGACAGGGGTAGGCGAAGAGACCCAGTACTTC. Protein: CASGLTGVGEETQYF. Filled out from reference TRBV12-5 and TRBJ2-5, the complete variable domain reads DARVTQTPRHKVTEMGQEVTMRCQPILGHNTVFWYRQTMMQGLELLAYFRNRAPLDDSGMPKDRFSAEMPDATLATLKIQPSEPRDSAVYFCASGLTGVGEETQYFGPGTRLLVL.

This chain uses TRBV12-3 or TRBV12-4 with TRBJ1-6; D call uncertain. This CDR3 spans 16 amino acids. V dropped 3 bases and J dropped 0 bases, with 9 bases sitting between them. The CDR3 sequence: CASSFQTVSYNSPLHF. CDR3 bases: TGTGCCAGCAGTTTCCAGACGGTCTCCTATAATTCACCCCTCCACTTT.

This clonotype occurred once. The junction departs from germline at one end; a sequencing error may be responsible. This CDR3 is CSASPPSIRETGTQYF. In DNA form, the CDR3 reads TGCAGTGCTAGCCCACCAAGCATTCGAGAGACAGGTACGCAGTATTTT. The V gene is TRBV20-1, the J gene TRBJ2-3; D possibly corresponds to TRBD1 (6 bases). Germline CDR1 reads DFQATT; CDR2 reads SNEGSKA (reference sequence). The CDR3 sequence is 16 residues long.

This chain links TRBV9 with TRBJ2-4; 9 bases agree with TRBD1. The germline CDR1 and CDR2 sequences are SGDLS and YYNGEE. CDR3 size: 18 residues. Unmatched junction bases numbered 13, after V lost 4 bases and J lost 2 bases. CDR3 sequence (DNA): TGTGCCAGCAGCCCCCGAAGTGGGGACAGGGTGACCAAAAACATTCAGTACTTC. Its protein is CASSPRSGDRVTKNIQYF.